The sequence of this T cell receptor beta chain was determined in a study of beta chain features in type 1 diabetes. General study findings and limits: Researchers report that Type 1 diabetes patients had moderately but significantly shorter TCRB CDR3s across all four CD4+ subsets.

In its sample, this clone was seen a few times. Antigen specificity is unknown. The CDR3 length is 15 residues. The germline V gene encodes CDR1 MGHDK and CDR2 SYGVNS. V dropped 6 bases and J dropped 8 bases, with 20 bases sitting between them. Every isolated RNA sample was fully reverse transcribed, so sequencing captured expressed TCRB transcripts. The method was immunoSEQ multiplex PCR; TCRdb's version includes in-frame clones alone and lacks a portion of them. The data show around 280,000 clones, roughly 15% seen once. Sorting with CD45RO/CCR7/CD25/CD127/CD95/CD27 yielded naive, central memory, regulatory and stem-like memory CD4+ cells.

This chain uses TRBV25-1 with TRBJ2-4; possibly TRBD2 for D (7 bases). This clonotype originated in a man aged 18 to 30 with type 1 diabetes. Sequenced: naive CD4+ T cells from blood. CDR3 region: CASSRGVGGRDIQYF. The CDR3 DNA is TGTGCCAGCAGCCGGGGAGTCGGGGGGCGAGACATTCAGTACTTC.